A single T cell receptor (beta chain) is shown here with its context. The data belong to a study of cytomegalovirus exposure and HLA in healthy donors. The study ran its PCR with 60 Vbeta and 13 Jbeta primers. Authors' processing steps: Per a later analysis, the number of unique TCR beta chains was about 78 million, of which 9 million to 14 million were shared. The repertoire was sequenced with immunoSEQ multiplex PCR; TCRdb's copy has only in-frame clones and lacks some. V, J and clone size were drawn from that table, and D and trimming were deduced from the DNA. The sample includes 160,000 or so clones, roughly 83% seen only once; the top ten take over 1.5%. This CDR3 is 16 amino acids long. V dropped 4 bases and J dropped 2 bases, with 16 bases sitting between them. Germline CDR1 is SGHNT and CDR2 is YYREEE (reference sequence).

This TCR was recovered from a woman younger than 35 in good health and CMV-seronegative. The chain combines TRBV5-4 with TRBJ1-5; tentative D call: TRBD1 (5 bases). Sequenced material: PBMCs. In DNA, the CDR3 is TGTGCCAGCAGCCGGGGGGGGAGGGCTGGCAATCAGCCCCAGCATTTT. Its translation: CASSRGGRAGNQPQHF.